A single sample gave rise to the 21 T cell receptor beta chains below, sequenced in a study of blood T cells in healthy people across ages. With a J-beta primer mix and a sample-barcoded 5' primer, a second PCR ran roughly 6 to 11 cycles. TCRdb called the 5' RACE reads again in MiXCR, with one record for every CDR3 protein. The profile shows approximately 1.5 million distinct CDR3 sequences, around 40% of them singletons. Sequenced sample: blood. The source is a woman aged 18-29 years in good health.

V is TRBV20-1 and J is TRBJ2-7, with D perhaps given as TRBD1 or TRBD2 (5 bases each). The CDR3 length is 13 residues. Germline V gene sequence: CDR1 DFQATT, CDR2 SNEGSKA (reference sequence). The ends were cut back, 6 bases at V and 2 bases at J, with 14 bases in the middle. CDR3 in amino acids: CSASGTGTYEQYF. DNA for the CDR3: TGCAGTGCCTCCGGGACGGGGACCTACGAGCAGTACTTC.

The V and J genes are TRBV7-2 and TRBJ2-1; 9 bases are a match to TRBD1. Germline CDR1 SGHTA, CDR2 FQGNSA. With 1 base clipped from V and 9 bases from J, the junction kept 7 bases outside the gene matches. There are 15 residues in the CDR3. The CDR3 spells CASSLGGTGRGEQFF. The CDR3 DNA reads TGTGCCAGCAGCTTAGGGGGGACAGGGAGGGGTGAGCAGTTCTTC. Full variable domain (missing parts from reference TRBV7-2 and TRBJ2-1): GAGVSQSPSNKVTEKGKDVELRCDPISGHTALYWYRQSLGQGLEFLIYFQGNSAPDKSGLPSDRFSAERTGGSVSTLTIQRTQQEDSAVYLCASSLGGTGRGEQFFGPGTRLTVL.

This clonotype was observed a handful of times. The V gene is TRBV7-9, the J gene TRBJ1-6; D remains ambiguous. Germline CDR1 and CDR2: SEHNR and FQNEAQ (reference sequence). V dropped 3 bases and J dropped 7 bases, with 13 bases sitting between them. This CDR3 comprises 15 residues. The CDR3 reads CASSFSGRVNSPLHF. CDR3 sequence (DNA): TGTGCCAGCAGCTTCTCGGGAAGGGTAAATTCACCCCTCCACTTT.

This chain uses TRBV2 with TRBJ2-5; 10 bases fit TRBD2. Per the germline V gene, CDR1 is SNHLY and CDR2 is FYNNEI. V lost 2 bases, J lost 11 bases, and 20 bases stayed unmatched. The length of the CDR3 is 18 residues. The CDR3 reads CASSELPSGSASYNEQYF. The CDR3 DNA follows: TGTGCCAGCAGTGAATTGCCTAGCGGGAGTGCATCCTACAATGAGCAGTACTTC.

The chain is built from TRBV12-3 or TRBV12-4 and TRBJ1-5; D not resolved. The length of the CDR3 is 13 residues. Trimming left V 7 bases short and J 6 bases short, with 13 bases between. CDR3 DNA sequence: TGTGCCAGCACTCGCCTGGAGGGTCAGCCCCAGCATTTT. Amino acid sequence: CASTRLEGQPQHF.

Here the CDR3 DNA reads TGTGCCAGCAGTGAAGCAGGGTACCCACCCCTCCACTTT. Amino acids: CASSEAGYPPLHF. This sequence joins TRBV12-3 or TRBV12-4 and TRBJ1-6; tentative D call: TRBD1 (5 bases). V was shortened by 5 bases and J by 11 bases, with 13 bases between the two germline ends. This CDR3 is built from 13 residues.

This clonotype has more than one count but fewer than ten. The rearrangement joins TRBV20-1 to TRBJ2-1; 10 nucleotides line up with TRBD2. Germline V lookup: CDR1 DFQATT, CDR2 SNEGSKA (reference sequence). The CDR3 has 18 amino acids. V shed 1 base, J shed 10 bases, and the junction held 19 bases outside the gene matches. The CDR3 sequence: CSARGGLAGGSTEVEQFF. CDR3 coding DNA: TGCAGTGCTAGAGGGGGTTTAGCGGGGGGCTCAACAGAGGTCGAGCAGTTCTTC.

In its sample, this clonotype was seen a few times. This chain uses TRBV18 with TRBJ2-1, with D possibly being TRBD1 or TRBD2 (5 bases each). Germline CDR1 reads KGHSH; CDR2 reads LQKENI. V was trimmed by 2 bases and J by 10 bases, leaving 18 bases between them. The CDR3 runs 15 residues. The CDR3 region is CASSPAGTDLREQFF. The CDR3 DNA is TGTGCCAGCTCACCAGCCGGGACCGATTTGAGGGAGCAGTTCTTC.

The chain uses TRBV27 and TRBJ2-5; no clear D. The end of the DNA is better explained by TRBJ2-7, so the J call may be wrong. Germline V lookup: CDR1 MNHEY, CDR2 SMNVEV (reference sequence). This CDR3 comprises 12 residues. The CDR3 spells CASGPGSVEQYF. CDR3 bases: TGTGCCAGTGGGCCAGGTTCGGTCGAGCAGTACTTC.

This clonotype was observed at least ten times. This rearrangement joins TRBV7-2 to TRBJ2-5; 7 bases agree with TRBD1. This CDR3 is 14 amino acids long. V lost 0 bases and J lost 5; bases outside the gene matches: 3. Per the germline V gene, CDR1 is SGHTA and CDR2 is FQGNSA. Here the CDR3 DNA reads TGTGCCAGCAGCTTAGCGACAGGGCGGGAGACCCAGTACTTC. Translation gives CASSLATGRETQYF.

This clonotype was counted between two and nine times. CDR3 protein: CASSHQGGDTEAFF. In nucleotides, the CDR3 is TGTGCCAGCAGCCACCAGGGGGGGGACACTGAAGCTTTCTTT. The chain is built from TRBV4-2 and TRBJ1-1; TRBD1 aligns across 7 bases. Germline CDR1 LGHNA, CDR2 YNFKEQ. With V trimmed by 3 bases and J by 3 bases, 4 bases remained unmatched. The length of the CDR3 is 14 residues.

This clonotype was counted at least ten times. The chain couples TRBV29-1 to TRBJ2-7, with TRBD1 matching 8 bases. Germline V gene lookup returns CDR1 SQVTM and CDR2 ANQGSEA. V was clipped by 4 bases and J by 3 bases; unmatched bases: 8. This CDR3 region has 14 residues. CDR3 DNA sequence: TGCAGCGTTGTTGCAGGGACAGGTCTCTACGAGCAGTACTTC. Its translation: CSVVAGTGLYEQYF.

The rearrangement links TRBV7-2 to TRBJ2-1, with TRBD1 as a possible D gene (6 bases). The CDR3 is 13 amino acids. Germline loops: CDR1 SGHTA, CDR2 FQGNSA. The germline V and J ends were trimmed by 8 bases and 5 bases, with 13 bases remaining between them. CDR3 DNA sequence: TGTGCCAGCCGAGGGCAGGGGAACAATGAGCAGTTCTTC. Its translation: CASRGQGNNEQFF.

The chain employs TRBV14 and TRBJ2-5; possible D gene TRBD2, 6 bases. This CDR3 comprises 15 residues. The germline V gene encodes CDR1 SGHDN and CDR2 FVKESK. V was pared by 3 bases and J by 0 bases, with 11 bases between. The CDR3 DNA reads TGTGCCAGCAGCCAGTCCCGGGGGTACCAAGAGACCCAGTACTTC. This gives the protein CASSQSRGYQETQYF.

The V and J genes are TRBV6-2 or TRBV6-3 and TRBJ2-7; maybe TRBD1 (6 bases). Between the trimmed V and J ends, which lost 6 bases and 1 base, there was a span of 16 bases. From germline, CDR1 is MNHEY and CDR2 SVGEGT. The CDR3 has 15 amino acids. This chain's CDR3 is CASRDSRSMSYEQYF. The CDR3 coding sequence is TGTGCCAGCAGGGACAGCCGAAGCATGTCCTACGAGCAGTACTTC.

This clonotype was seen only a few times. The chain couples TRBV20-1 to TRBJ2-3; D possibly corresponds to TRBD2 (5 bases). The germline gives CDR1 DFQATT, CDR2 SNEGSKA (reference sequence). The V and J ends lost 0 bases and 6 bases respectively, with 13 bases between them. This CDR3 is 14 amino acids long. CDR3 loop: CSARDGGLTDTQYF. CDR3 DNA sequence: TGCAGTGCTAGAGACGGCGGGCTCACCGATACGCAGTATTTT.

This clonotype was counted only a few times. The rearrangement joins TRBV6-1 to TRBJ2-7, with 7 bases matching TRBD2. Judging by the DNA end, TRBJ2-5 fits better; the J call may be wrong. Germline lookup yields CDR1 MNHNS and CDR2 SASEGT. CDR3 length: 14 amino acids. Written as DNA, the CDR3 is TGTGCCAGCAGTGTGGGGGGGAGGGTCGAGACCCAGTACTTC. Amino acid sequence: CASSVGGRVETQYF.

This chain uses TRBV5-1 with TRBJ1-2; 8 bases match TRBD1. The CDR3 has 15 amino acids. Germline CDR1 is SGHRS and CDR2 is YFSETQ. Trimming removed 1 base from V and 7 bases from J; junction bases left unmatched: 9. CDR3: CASSLTDRVSIGYTF. DNA of the CDR3: TGCGCCAGCAGCTTGACGGACAGGGTTTCTATTGGCTACACCTTC.

This clonotype showed up just a few times. The gene calls are TRBV6-2 or TRBV6-3 and TRBJ2-4; D is uncertain. The J call may be incorrect, as the DNA end agrees better with TRBJ2-5. The CDR3 covers 15 residues. The V gene's germline CDR1 is MNHEY and CDR2 SVGEGT. CDR3 sequence: CASKNFTAWGETQYF. The CDR3 DNA reads as TGTGCCAGCAAGAATTTTACGGCATGGGGAGAGACCCAGTACTTC.

In this sample, this clonotype turned up a few times. This sequence joins TRBV20-1 and TRBJ2-7; D is unclear. The CDR3 has 12 amino acids. CDR1 is DFQATT and CDR2 is SNEGSKA in the germline V gene (reference sequence). CDR3 sequence (DNA): TGCAGCGGAAGGCACTTCGGTTACGAGCAGTACTTC. It is translated as CSGRHFGYEQYF.

This rearrangement joins TRBV4-1 to TRBJ1-2, with TRBD1 as a possible D gene (6 bases). CDR3 length: 15 amino acids. Looked up from germline, CDR1 is MGHRA and CDR2 is YSYEKL. V shed 0 bases and J shed 7 bases, with 15 bases lying between them. The CDR3 DNA reads as TGCGCCAGCAGCCAAGATCGTGAGGGGGTCCTTGGCTACACCTTC. This translates into CASSQDREGVLGYTF.